This TCR beta chain was identified during a study of post-analysis software for immune sequencing data. In the study overall: Multiple sclerosis in the patients followed relapsing-remitting, secondary progressive and progressive-relapsing courses.

Study conclusions and caveats: Controls showed lower frequencies than patients for five TRBV segments, and TRBV5-6, TRBV5-1 and TRBV20-1 were among these. Strong co-clustering by F measure linked samples that shared a preparation batch. When compared against controls, multiple sclerosis patients showed significantly lower normalized Chao1 diversity.

Libraries were made from TCR beta cDNA, and they carried unique molecular identifiers. When about 0.95 to 10 million T cells were used, they gave around 500,000 cDNA molecules. TCRdb itself ran the PCR reads through MiXCR, one entry per CDR3 protein. Here the sample spans about 560,000 distinct CDR3 sequences, roughly two fifths being singletons. This CDR3 is 12 amino acids long. The V end was cut by 4 bases, the J end by 10 bases, with 11 bases between. Germline values: CDR1 MNHEY, CDR2 SVGAGI. On this clonotype itself: As yet, its antigen is unknown.

The TCR comes from a girl aged 5-17 years with multiple sclerosis. Sequenced material: blood. The V call is TRBV6-5, the J call TRBJ2-1; D is perhaps TRBD2 (6 bases). This CDR3 reads CASSFDTSEQFF. The CDR3 nucleotides read TGTGCCAGCAGTTTCGACACTAGCGAGCAGTTCTTC.